These 9 T cell receptor beta chains originate from one sample sequenced in a study of CD8 T cells in Susac syndrome. An amount of RNA that ranged from roughly 0.45 to 1 ug was reverse transcribed with random hexamers. TCRdb processed the immunoSEQ multiplex PCR reads anew with MiXCR; each CDR3 protein has one entry. The sample holds some 250,000 distinct CDR3 sequences, 90% to 96% seen once. Material: CD4+ T cells from PBMCs. Source of these receptors: a human donor with Susac syndrome.

The J gene is TRBJ1-2, the V gene TRBV18; weak D call: TRBD1 (5 bases). This CDR3 spans 15 amino acids. The ends were cut back, 6 bases at V and 7 bases at J, with 21 bases in the middle. Germline assignment: CDR1 KGHSH and CDR2 LQKENI. The CDR3 nucleotides read TGTGCCAGCTCCCCTACGGATCGCGGTGGGGCTGGCTACACCTTC. Translating it yields CASSPTDRGGAGYTF.

The chain combines TRBV18 with TRBJ2-7; D gene uncertain. V was cut by 3 bases and J by 0 bases, with 3 bases left in between. CDR1 and CDR2 from the germline V gene are KGHSH and LQKENI. The CDR3 consists of 12 residues. The CDR3 sequence: CASSPLSYEQYF. CDR3 in DNA: TGTGCCAGCTCACCCCTCTCCTACGAGCAGTACTTC.

The chain employs TRBV7-3 and TRBJ2-1; 7 nucleotides agree with TRBD2. V was clipped by 1 base and J by 6 bases; unmatched bases: 12. The V gene's germline CDR1 is SGHTA and CDR2 FQGTGA. The CDR3 has 17 residues. CDR3 protein: CASSLNRLSWTSNEQFF. In DNA, the CDR3 is TGTGCCAGCAGCTTAAACCGTCTTTCTTGGACTAGCAATGAGCAGTTCTTC. The full variable domain, rest sourced from reference TRBV7-3 and TRBJ2-1, is GAGVSQTPSNKVTEKGKYVELRCDPISGHTALYWYRQSLGQGPEFLIYFQGTGAADDSGLPNDRFFAVRPEGSVSTLKIQRTERGDSAVYLCASSLNRLSWTSNEQFFGPGTRLTVL.

This clonotype was seen only once. The CDR3 bases are TGTGCCAGCAGTTTCGGGCAGCTCGACAATCAGCCCCAGCATTTT. Translation gives CASSFGQLDNQPQHF. This chain joins TRBV12-3 or TRBV12-4 and TRBJ1-5; D gene unclear. V lost 3 bases and J lost 3, with 12 bases in between. This CDR3 spans 15 amino acids.

The genes are TRBV3-1 and TRBJ2-4; TRBD2 agrees at 10 bases. Germline V gene sequence: CDR1 LGHDT, CDR2 YNNKEL (reference sequence). CDR3 length: 18 residues. The junction had 9 bases not matched to a gene; V was cut back by 1 base and J by 3 bases. As DNA, the CDR3 is TGTGCCAGCAGCCAAGCCGGGCTAGCGGGGGCGGTCAAAAACATTCAGTACTTC. Protein product: CASSQAGLAGAVKNIQYF. The whole variable domain, filled in from reference TRBV3-1 and TRBJ2-4, reads DTAVSQTPKYLVTQMGNDKSIKCEQNLGHDTMYWYKQDSKKFLKIMFSYNNKELIINETVPNRFSPKSPDKAHLNLHINSLELGDSAVYFCASSQAGLAGAVKNIQYFGAGTRLSVL.

V is TRBV19 and J is TRBJ2-1; D remains unclear. The CDR3 consists of 12 residues. Germline V gives CDR1 LNHDA, CDR2 SQIVND (reference sequence). Trimming removed 8 bases at V and 0 bases at J, with 5 bases between. The CDR3 nucleotides read TGTGCCAGTGGAGCCTCCTACAATGAGCAGTTCTTC. Its protein is CASGASYNEQFF.

The rearrangement links TRBV4-1 to TRBJ1-2; D not certain. CDR1 MGHRA and CDR2 YSYEKL come from the germline V gene. Trimming took off 0 bases at V and 3 bases at J, with 8 bases between the two ends. The CDR3 runs to 14 residues. CDR3 loop: CASSQERTHYGYTF. In nucleotides, the CDR3 is TGCGCCAGCAGCCAAGAGAGGACCCACTATGGCTACACCTTC.

The rearrangement uses TRBV4-1 and TRBJ2-7; TRBD1 aligns across 10 bases. The J segment lost 3 bases and the V segment lost 1 base, leaving 6 bases of the junction unmatched. Germline V lookup: CDR1 MGHRA, CDR2 YSYEKL. The CDR3 spans 16 residues. CDR3 in amino acids: CASSQAPDRGLYEQYF. CDR3 DNA sequence: TGCGCCAGCAGCCAAGCTCCTGACAGGGGGCTCTACGAGCAGTACTTC.

J is TRBJ2-5 and V is TRBV20-1, with 14 nucleotides matching TRBD2. CDR3 length: 14 residues. Germline V gene data show CDR1 as DFQATT and CDR2 as SNEGSKA (reference sequence). The V segment lost 1 base and the J segment 11 bases; nucleotides outside the gene matches: 6. The CDR3 DNA reads TGCAGTGCTAGAGGGGGACTAGCGGGAGTACGTCAGTACTTC. Encoded protein: CSARGGLAGVRQYF.